The clone carrying this T cell receptor (beta chain) was seen at least ten times. The second PCR ran roughly 7 to 11 cycles with a sample-barcoded 5' primer and J-beta primers. TCRdb independently ran MiXCR on the 5' RACE reads; one entry per CDR3 protein. The sample consists of approximately 850,000 distinct CDR3 sequences, 58% of them appearing once. The data stem from a study of blood T cells in healthy people across ages. Specimen: blood. This receptor was taken from a man aged 25 to 40 in good health.

In DNA form, the CDR3 reads TGCAGTGCTAGACCCCAACTGCCTTACACAGATACGCAGTATTTT. Protein sequence: CSARPQLPYTDTQYF. The chain has TRBV20-1 and TRBJ2-3; D gene uncertain. Germline CDR1 reads DFQATT; CDR2 reads SNEGSKA (reference sequence). The CDR3 totals 15 residues. V lost 2 bases and J 2 bases, leaving 14 bases between the germline ends.